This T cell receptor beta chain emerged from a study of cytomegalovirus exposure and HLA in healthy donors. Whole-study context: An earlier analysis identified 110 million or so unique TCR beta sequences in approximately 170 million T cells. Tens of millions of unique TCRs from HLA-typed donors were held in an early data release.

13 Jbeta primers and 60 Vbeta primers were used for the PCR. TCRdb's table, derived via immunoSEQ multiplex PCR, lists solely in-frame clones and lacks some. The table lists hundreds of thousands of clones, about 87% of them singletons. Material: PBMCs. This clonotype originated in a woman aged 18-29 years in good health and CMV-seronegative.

CDR3 bases: TGTGCCAGCAGCAAACGACAGGGGGCCTACACTGAAGCTTTCTTT. Protein: CASSKRQGAYTEAFF. The chain combines TRBV6-6 with TRBJ1-1, with 10 bases matching TRBD1. Germline CDR1 is MNHNY and CDR2 is SVGAGI (reference sequence). The V and J ends lost 6 bases and 3 bases, in that order; junction bases with no gene match: 7. This CDR3 contains 15 residues.